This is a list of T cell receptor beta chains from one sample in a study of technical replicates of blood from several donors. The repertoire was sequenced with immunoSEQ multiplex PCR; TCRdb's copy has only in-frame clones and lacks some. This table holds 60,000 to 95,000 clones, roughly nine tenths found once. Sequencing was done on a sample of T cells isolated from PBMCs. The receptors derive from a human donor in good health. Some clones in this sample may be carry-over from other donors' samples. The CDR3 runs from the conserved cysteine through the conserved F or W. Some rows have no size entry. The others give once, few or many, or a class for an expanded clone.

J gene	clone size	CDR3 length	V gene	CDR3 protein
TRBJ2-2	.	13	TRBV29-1	CSVSAGFSGELFF
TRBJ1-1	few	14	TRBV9	CASSVEAEFTEAFF
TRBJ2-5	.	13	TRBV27	CASSLSYQETQYF
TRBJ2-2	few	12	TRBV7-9	CASIFVAGELFF
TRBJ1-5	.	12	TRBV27	CASSFQGQPQHF
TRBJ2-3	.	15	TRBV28	CTSIIAGGVKDTQYF
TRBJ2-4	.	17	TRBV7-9	CASSLVFDKIAKNIQYF
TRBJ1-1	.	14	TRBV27	CASSQTTPNTEAFF
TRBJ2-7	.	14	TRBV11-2	CASSSKTGAYEQYF
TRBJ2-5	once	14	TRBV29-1	CSVEVWDRGETQYF
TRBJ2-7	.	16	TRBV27	CASSPSGTGLDGEQYF
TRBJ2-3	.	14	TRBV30	CAWRQLAYGDTQYF
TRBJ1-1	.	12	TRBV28	CASSTGNTEAFF
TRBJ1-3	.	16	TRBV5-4	CASSYTGTGFGNTIYF
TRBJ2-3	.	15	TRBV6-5	CASSLSGVSTDTQYF
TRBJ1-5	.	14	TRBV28	CASSFGGGAQPQHF
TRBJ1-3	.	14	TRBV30	CAWRRDRGVDTIYF
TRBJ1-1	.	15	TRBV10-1	CASSEGYSGTTEAFF
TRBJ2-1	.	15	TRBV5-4	CASSSFAGGMNEQFF
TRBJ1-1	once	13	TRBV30	CAWTPRVETEAFF
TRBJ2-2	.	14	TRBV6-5	CASSYSGLLGELFF